The 12 T cell receptor beta chains listed next were all sequenced from one sample in a study of T cells in Graves' hyperthyroidism and ophthalmopathy. Researchers amplified the TCR beta CDR3 regions from RNA transcripts. A set of HTBI primers served as the primers for a first-round RT-PCR of the TCR CDR3. TCRdb re-analysed the multiplex PCR reads in MiXCR, keeping a single row per CDR3 protein. The table lists about 49,000 distinct CDR3 sequences, roughly 51% of them singletons. Sequencing was done on a sample of peripheral blood or thyroid tissue (not recorded which). These receptors all come from a young man with Graves' hyperthyroidism.

This clonotype was counted at least ten times. The genes are TRBV5-1 and TRBJ1-1; D not resolved. Germline assignment: CDR1 SGHRS and CDR2 YFSETQ. This CDR3 has 11 amino acids. Trimming shortened V by 4 bases and J by 5 bases, and 6 bases separated the two germline ends. Here the CDR3 DNA reads TGCGCCAGCAGCACCGGTACTGAAGCTTTCTTT. Amino acids: CASSTGTEAFF. The full variable domain, rest sourced from reference TRBV5-1 and TRBJ1-1, is KAGVTQTPRYLIKTRGQQVTLSCSPISGHRSVSWYQQTPGQGLQFLFEYFSETQRNKGNFPGRFSGRQFSNSRSEMNVSTLELGDSALYLCASSTGTEAFFGQGTRLTVV.

This chain joins TRBV20-1 and TRBJ1-6; D is perhaps TRBD1 (5 bases). Germline V gives CDR1 DFQATT, CDR2 SNEGSKA (reference sequence). The CDR3 is made up of 13 amino acids. V shed 3 bases and J shed 7 bases, with 10 bases lying between them. This CDR3 reads CSASGGVNSPLHF. DNA for the CDR3: TGCAGTGCTAGTGGGGGTGTCAATTCACCCCTCCACTTT.

The chain uses TRBV7-2 and TRBJ2-7; 8 nucleotides match TRBD1. This CDR3 is 16 amino acids long. J lost 2 bases, V lost 5 bases, and 11 bases had no gene match. CDR1 SGHTA and CDR2 FQGNSA come from the germline V gene. The CDR3 coding sequence is TGTGCCAGCAGCCGAATCGGGACAGGCCGGACCTACGAGCAGTACTTC. Its translation is CASSRIGTGRTYEQYF.

Many counts were recorded for this clonotype. V is TRBV4-3 and J is TRBJ2-7; 7 bases match TRBD2. Germline V gene lookup returns CDR1 LGHNA and CDR2 YSLEER. CDR3 size: 15 residues. V gave up 5 bases and J gave up 4 bases; unmatched junction bases: 11. CDR3 loop: CASSSGRLARYEQYF. The CDR3 nucleotides read TGCGCCAGCAGCTCGGGGAGACTAGCTCGTTACGAGCAGTACTTC.

This chain uses TRBV6-2 or TRBV6-3 with TRBJ2-7; tentatively, D is TRBD1 or TRBD2 (5 bases each). Deletions cut 2 bases from V and 1 base from J, with 6 bases between. The CDR3 spans 13 residues. Germline values: CDR1 MNHEY, CDR2 SVGEGT. The CDR3 DNA sequence: TGTGCCAGCAGTTACGGGGGATCCTACGAGCAGTACTTC. This codes for CASSYGGSYEQYF.

V gene TRBV7-9 combines with J gene TRBJ1-2; 10 positions agree with TRBD1. The germline CDR1 and CDR2 sequences are SEHNR and FQNEAQ (reference sequence). The junction had 8 bases not matched to a gene; V was cut back by 4 bases and J by 9 bases. CDR3 length: 14 amino acids. Written as DNA, the CDR3 is TGTGCCAGCAGCTGTGGACAGGGGGAGTATAGCTACACCTTC. This gives the protein CASSCGQGEYSYTF.

This clonotype was counted a single time. Germline is not matched at one junction end, which may reflect a read error. The genes are TRBV7-9 and TRBJ2-2, with a possible D match to TRBD1 (7 bases). Looked up from germline, CDR1 is SEHNR and CDR2 is FQNEAQ (reference sequence). The CDR3 covers 15 residues. Written as DNA, the CDR3 is TGTGTCAGCAGCCTGTACAGGGGAGGCACCGGGGAGCTGTTTTTT. Amino acid sequence: CVSSLYRGGTGELFF.

This clonotype came up many times. The rearrangement links TRBV28 to TRBJ1-5; 8 bases line up with TRBD1. Per germline, CDR1 MDHEN and CDR2 SYDVKM. The J segment lost 9 bases and the V segment lost 11 bases, leaving 12 bases of the junction unmatched. CDR3 size: 13 residues. The CDR3 reads CAGKGTGRRPQHF. The CDR3 coding sequence is TGTGCCGGAAAAGGGACAGGCCGTCGGCCCCAGCATTTT.

This clonotype was picked up many times. This sequence joins TRBV5-6 and TRBJ1-6; D remains ambiguous. This CDR3 has 15 residues. V lost 4 bases, J lost 9 bases, and 17 bases lay in between. Germline assignment: CDR1 SGHDT and CDR2 YYEEEE. This CDR3 reads CASSPGDVSSSPLHF. CDR3 DNA sequence: TGTGCCAGCAGCCCGGGTGATGTGAGTAGTTCACCCCTCCACTTT. The full variable domain, in which reference TRBV5-6 and TRBJ1-6 provide the parts outside the CDR3, is DAGVTQSPTHLIKTRGQQVTLRCSPKSGHDTVSWYQQALGQGPQFIFQYYEEEERQRGNFPDRFSGHQFPNYSSELNVNALLLGDSALYLCASSPGDVSSSPLHFGNGTRLTVT.

V is TRBV15 and J is TRBJ2-2, with D perhaps TRBD1 (5 bases). Trimming shortened V by 7 bases and J by 1 base, and 13 bases separated the two germline ends. Germline CDR1 is LNHNV and CDR2 is YYDKDF (reference sequence). This CDR3 contains 15 residues. The DNA of the CDR3 is TGTGCCACCAAGGCAGGGCGCAGGAACACCGGGGAGCTGTTTTTT. It encodes CATKAGRRNTGELFF.

This clonotype turned up a few times. A read error may produce the germline difference seen at one junction end. The chain employs TRBV2 and TRBJ2-2; 8 nucleotides match TRBD1. Germline V CDR1 and CDR2: SNHLY, FYNNEI. The length of the CDR3 is 15 residues. The CDR3 DNA sequence: TGTGCCAGCGGGCCGGGACAGGCCGTAACCGGGGAGCTGTTTTTC. Amino acid sequence: CASGPGQAVTGELFF.

The rearrangement joins TRBV2 to TRBJ1-4; D gene ambiguous. Per the germline V gene, CDR1 is SNHLY and CDR2 is FYNNEI. This CDR3 has 12 amino acids. Trimming took off 4 bases at V and 8 bases at J, with 8 bases between the two ends. CDR3 region: CASSASGEKLFF. The CDR3 DNA sequence: TGTGCCAGCAGTGCCTCCGGGGAAAAACTGTTTTTT.